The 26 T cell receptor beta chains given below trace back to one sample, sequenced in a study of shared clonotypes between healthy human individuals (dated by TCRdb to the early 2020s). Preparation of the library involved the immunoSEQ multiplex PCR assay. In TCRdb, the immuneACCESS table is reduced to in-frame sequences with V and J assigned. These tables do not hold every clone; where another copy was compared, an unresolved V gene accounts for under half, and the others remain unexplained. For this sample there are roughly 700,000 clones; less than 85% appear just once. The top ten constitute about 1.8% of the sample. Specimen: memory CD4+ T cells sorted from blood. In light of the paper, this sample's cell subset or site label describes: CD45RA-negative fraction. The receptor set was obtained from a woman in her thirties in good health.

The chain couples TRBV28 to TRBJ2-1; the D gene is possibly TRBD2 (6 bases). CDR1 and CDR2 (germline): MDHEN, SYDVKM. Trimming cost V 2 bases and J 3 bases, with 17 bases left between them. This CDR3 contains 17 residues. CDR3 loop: CASSLRELARRYNEQFF. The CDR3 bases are TGTGCCAGCAGTTTACGCGAACTAGCCCGTCGCTACAATGAGCAGTTCTTC.

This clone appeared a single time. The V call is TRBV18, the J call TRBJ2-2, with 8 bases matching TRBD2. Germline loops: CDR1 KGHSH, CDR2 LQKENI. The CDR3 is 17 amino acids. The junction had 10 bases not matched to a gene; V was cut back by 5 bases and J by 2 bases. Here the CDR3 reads CASSSNVGLANTGELFF. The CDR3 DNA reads TGTGCCAGCTCATCAAACGTCGGACTAGCCAACACCGGGGAGCTGTTTTTT.

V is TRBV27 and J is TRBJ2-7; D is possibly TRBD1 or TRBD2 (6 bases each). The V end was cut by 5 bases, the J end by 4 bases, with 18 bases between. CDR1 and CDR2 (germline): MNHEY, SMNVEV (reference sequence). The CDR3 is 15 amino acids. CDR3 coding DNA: TGTGCCAGCAGTCCGCAACAGGGAGGAGATTACGAGCAGTACTTC. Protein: CASSPQQGGDYEQYF.

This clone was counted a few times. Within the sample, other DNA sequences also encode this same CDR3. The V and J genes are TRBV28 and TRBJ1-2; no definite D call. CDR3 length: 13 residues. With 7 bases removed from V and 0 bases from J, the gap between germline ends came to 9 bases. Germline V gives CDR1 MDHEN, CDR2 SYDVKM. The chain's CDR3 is CASIPQANYGYTF. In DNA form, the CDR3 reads TGTGCCAGCATCCCTCAAGCTAACTATGGCTACACCTTC.

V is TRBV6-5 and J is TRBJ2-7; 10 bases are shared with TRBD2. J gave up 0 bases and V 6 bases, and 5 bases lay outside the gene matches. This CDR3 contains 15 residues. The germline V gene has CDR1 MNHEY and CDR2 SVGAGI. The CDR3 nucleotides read TGTGCCAGCAGCGCCATAGCGGGAGGCTCCTACGAGCAGTACTTC. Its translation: CASSAIAGGSYEQYF.

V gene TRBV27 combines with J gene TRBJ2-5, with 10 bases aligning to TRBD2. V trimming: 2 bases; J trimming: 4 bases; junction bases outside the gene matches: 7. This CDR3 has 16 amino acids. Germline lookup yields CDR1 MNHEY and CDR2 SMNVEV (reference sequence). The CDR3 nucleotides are TGTGCCAGCAGTTTAGTAACTAGCGGGATGAGAGAGACCCAGTACTTC. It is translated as CASSLVTSGMRETQYF.

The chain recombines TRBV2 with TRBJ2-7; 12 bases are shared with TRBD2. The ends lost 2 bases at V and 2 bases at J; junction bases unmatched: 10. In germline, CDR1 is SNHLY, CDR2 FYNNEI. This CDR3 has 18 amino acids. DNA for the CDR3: TGTGCCAGCAGTGAACTAGCGGGAGGGCCCTCCCCACCCTACGAGCAGTACTTC. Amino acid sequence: CASSELAGGPSPPYEQYF.

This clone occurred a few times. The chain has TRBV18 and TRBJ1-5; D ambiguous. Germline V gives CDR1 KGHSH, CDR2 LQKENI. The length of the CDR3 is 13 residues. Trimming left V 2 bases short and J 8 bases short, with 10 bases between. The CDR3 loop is CASSPGLREPQHF. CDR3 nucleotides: TGTGCCAGCTCACCAGGGCTACGCGAGCCCCAGCATTTT.

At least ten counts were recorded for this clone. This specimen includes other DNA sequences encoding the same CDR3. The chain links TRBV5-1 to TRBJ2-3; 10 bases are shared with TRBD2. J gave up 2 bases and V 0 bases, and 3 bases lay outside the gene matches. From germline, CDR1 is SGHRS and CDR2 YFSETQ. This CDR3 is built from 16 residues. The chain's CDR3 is CASSLGSGRATDTQYF. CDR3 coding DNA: TGCGCCAGCAGCTTGGGGAGCGGGAGGGCCACAGATACGCAGTATTTT.

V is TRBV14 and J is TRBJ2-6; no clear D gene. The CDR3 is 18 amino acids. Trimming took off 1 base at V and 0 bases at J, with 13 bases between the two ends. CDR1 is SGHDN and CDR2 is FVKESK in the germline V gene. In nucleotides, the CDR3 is TGTGCCAGCAGCCAAGCTAGGTTCGGCGGCTCTGGGGCCAACGTCCTGACTTTC. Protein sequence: CASSQARFGGSGANVLTF.

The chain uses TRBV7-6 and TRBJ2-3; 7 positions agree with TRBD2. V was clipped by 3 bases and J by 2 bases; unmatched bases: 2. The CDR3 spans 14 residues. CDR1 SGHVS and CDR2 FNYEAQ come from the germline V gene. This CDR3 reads CASSFSGYTDTQYF. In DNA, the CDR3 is TGTGCCAGCAGCTTTAGCGGGTACACAGATACGCAGTATTTT.

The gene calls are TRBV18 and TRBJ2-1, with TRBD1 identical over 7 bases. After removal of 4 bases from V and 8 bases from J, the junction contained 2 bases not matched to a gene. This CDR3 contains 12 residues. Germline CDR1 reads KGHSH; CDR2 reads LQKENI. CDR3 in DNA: TGTGCCAGCTCACAGGGGGCGGATGAGCAGTTCTTC. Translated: CASSQGADEQFF.

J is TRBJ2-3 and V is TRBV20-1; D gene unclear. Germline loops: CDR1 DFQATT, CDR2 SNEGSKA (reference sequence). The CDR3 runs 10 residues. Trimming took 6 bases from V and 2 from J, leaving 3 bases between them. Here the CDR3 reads CSATTDTQYF. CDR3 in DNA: TGCAGTGCCACCACAGATACGCAGTATTTT.

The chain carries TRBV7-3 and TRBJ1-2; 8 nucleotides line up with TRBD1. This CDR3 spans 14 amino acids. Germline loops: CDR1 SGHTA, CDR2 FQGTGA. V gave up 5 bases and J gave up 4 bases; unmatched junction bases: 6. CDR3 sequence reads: CASSVDREGYGYTF. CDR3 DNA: TGTGCCAGCAGCGTGGACAGGGAGGGCTATGGCTACACCTTC.

The CDR3 sequence: CASSPRGGYTF. The CDR3 DNA reads TGTGCCAGCAGCCCTCGGGGTGGCTACACCTTC. The V gene is TRBV28, the J gene TRBJ1-2; no reliable D call. CDR1 is MDHEN, CDR2 SYDVKM, per germline. Trimming removed 6 bases from V and 7 bases from J, with 9 bases in between. The CDR3 runs 11 residues.

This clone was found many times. CDR3 in DNA: TGCGCCAGCAGCCCAAGGCAGGGCGCGGGAATGGCCGGGGAGCTGTTTTTT. Translation gives CASSPRQGAGMAGELFF. The V call is TRBV4-1, the J call TRBJ2-2; D is perhaps TRBD2 (6 bases). Germline CDR1 MGHRA, CDR2 YSYEKL. The CDR3 is made up of 17 amino acids. Trimming took 4 bases from V and 6 from J, leaving 21 bases between them.

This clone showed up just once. The chain's CDR3 is CASSSNRGGQPQHF. The CDR3 DNA sequence: TGTGCCAGCAGCTCGAACAGGGGAGGTCAGCCCCAGCATTTT. The rearrangement links TRBV5-5 to TRBJ1-5; 7 positions agree with TRBD1. Germline V lookup: CDR1 SGHKS, CDR2 YYEKEE (reference sequence). This CDR3 has 14 residues. Trimming cost V 3 bases and J 6 bases; bases outside gene matches: 6.

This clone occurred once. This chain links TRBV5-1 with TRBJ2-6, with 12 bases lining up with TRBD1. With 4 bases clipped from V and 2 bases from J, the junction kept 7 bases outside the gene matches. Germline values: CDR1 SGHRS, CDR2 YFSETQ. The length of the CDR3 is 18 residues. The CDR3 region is CASSMKGQGAAGANVLTF. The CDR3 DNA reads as TGCGCCAGCAGCATGAAGGGACAGGGGGCTGCTGGGGCCAACGTCCTGACTTTC.

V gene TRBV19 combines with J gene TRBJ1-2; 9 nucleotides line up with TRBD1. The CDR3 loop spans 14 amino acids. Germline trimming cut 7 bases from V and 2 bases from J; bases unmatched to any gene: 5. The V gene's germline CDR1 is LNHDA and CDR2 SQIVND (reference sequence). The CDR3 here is CASIRDRDNYGYTF. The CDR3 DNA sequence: TGTGCCAGTATAAGGGACAGGGACAACTATGGCTACACCTTC.

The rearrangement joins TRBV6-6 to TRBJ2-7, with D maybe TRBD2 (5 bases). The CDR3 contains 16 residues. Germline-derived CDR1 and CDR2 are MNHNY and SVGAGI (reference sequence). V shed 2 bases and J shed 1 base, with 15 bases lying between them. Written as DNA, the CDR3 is TGTGCCAGCAGTTACGAACGAGGGCTTAGGTCCTACGAGCAGTACTTC. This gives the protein CASSYERGLRSYEQYF.

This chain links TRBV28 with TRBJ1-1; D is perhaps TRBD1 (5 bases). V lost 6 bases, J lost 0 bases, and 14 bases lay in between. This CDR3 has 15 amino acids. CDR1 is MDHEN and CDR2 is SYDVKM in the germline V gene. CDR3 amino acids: CASSRRDYMNTEAFF. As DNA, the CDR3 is TGTGCCAGCAGCCGCAGGGATTACATGAACACTGAAGCTTTCTTT.

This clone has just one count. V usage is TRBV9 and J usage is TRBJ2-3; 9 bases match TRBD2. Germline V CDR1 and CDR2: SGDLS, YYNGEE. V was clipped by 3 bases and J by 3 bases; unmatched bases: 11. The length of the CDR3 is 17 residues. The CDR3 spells CASSETPGLAGTDTQYF. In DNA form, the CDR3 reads TGTGCCAGCAGCGAAACTCCGGGACTAGCAGGGACAGATACGCAGTATTTT. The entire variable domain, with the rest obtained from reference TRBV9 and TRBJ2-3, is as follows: DSGVTQTPKHLITATGQRVTLRCSPRSGDLSVYWYQQSLDQGLQFLIQYYNGEERAKGNILERFSAQQFPDLHSELNLSSLELGDSALYFCASSETPGLAGTDTQYFGPGTRLTVL.

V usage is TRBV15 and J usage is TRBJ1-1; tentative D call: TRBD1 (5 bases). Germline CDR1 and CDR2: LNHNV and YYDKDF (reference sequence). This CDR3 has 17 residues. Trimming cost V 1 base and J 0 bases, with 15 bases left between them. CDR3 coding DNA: TGTGCCACCAGCAGAGGGGCCCCGGCAGGGATGAACACTGAAGCTTTCTTT. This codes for CATSRGAPAGMNTEAFF.

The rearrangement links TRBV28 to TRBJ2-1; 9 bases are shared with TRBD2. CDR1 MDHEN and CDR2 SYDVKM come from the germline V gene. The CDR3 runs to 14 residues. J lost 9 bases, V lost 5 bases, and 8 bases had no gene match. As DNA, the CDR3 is TGTGCCAGCAGTCTGTTAGCGGGAGCGGCTGAGCAGTTCTTC. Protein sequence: CASSLLAGAAEQFF.

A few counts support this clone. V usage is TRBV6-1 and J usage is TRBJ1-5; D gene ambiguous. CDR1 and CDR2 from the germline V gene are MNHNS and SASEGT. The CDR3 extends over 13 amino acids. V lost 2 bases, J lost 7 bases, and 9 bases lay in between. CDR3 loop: CASSESEWQPQHF. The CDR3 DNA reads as TGTGCCAGCAGTGAATCTGAGTGGCAGCCCCAGCATTTT.

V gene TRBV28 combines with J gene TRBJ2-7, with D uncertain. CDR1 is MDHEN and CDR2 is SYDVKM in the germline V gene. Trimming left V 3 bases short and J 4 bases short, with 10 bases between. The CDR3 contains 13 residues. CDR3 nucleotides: TGTGCCAGCAGTTTTCCGGGCAGATACGAGCAGTACTTC. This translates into CASSFPGRYEQYF.